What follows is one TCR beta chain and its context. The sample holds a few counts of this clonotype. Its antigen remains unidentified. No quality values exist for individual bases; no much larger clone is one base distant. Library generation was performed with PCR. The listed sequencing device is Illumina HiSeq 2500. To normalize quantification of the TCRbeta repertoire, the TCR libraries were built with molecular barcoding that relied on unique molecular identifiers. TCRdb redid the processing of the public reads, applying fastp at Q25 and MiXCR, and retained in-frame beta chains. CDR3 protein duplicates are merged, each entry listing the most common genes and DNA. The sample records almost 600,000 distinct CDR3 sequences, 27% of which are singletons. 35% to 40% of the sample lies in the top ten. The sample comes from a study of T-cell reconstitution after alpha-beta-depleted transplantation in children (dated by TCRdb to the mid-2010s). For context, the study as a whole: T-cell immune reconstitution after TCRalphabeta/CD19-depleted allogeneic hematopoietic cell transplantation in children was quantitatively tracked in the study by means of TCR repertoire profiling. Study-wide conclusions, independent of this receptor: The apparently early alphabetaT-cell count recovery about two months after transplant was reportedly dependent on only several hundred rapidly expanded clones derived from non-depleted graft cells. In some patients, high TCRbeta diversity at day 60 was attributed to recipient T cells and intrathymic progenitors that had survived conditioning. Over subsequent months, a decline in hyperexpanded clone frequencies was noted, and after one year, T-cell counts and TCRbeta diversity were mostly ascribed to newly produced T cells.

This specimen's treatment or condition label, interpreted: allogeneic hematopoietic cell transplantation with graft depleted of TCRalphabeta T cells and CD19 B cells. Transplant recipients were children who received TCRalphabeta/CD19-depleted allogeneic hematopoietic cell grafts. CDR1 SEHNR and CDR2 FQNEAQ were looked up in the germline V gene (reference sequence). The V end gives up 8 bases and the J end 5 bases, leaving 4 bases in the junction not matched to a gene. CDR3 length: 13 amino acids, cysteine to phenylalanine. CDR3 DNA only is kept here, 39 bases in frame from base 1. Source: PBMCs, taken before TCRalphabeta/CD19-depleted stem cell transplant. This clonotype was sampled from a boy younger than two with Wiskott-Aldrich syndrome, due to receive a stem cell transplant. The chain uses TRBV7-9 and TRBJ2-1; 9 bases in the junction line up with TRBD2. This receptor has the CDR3 CASLRLADNEQFF. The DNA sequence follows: TGTGCCAGCTTACGACTAGCGGACAATGAGCAGTTCTTC. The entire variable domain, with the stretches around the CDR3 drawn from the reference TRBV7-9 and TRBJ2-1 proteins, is DTGVSQNPRHKITKRGQNVTFRCDPISEHNRLYWYRQTLGQGPEFLTYFQNEAQLEKSRLLSDRFSAERPKGSFSTLEIQRTEQGDSAMYLCASLRLADNEQFFGPGTRLTVL.